This TCR beta chain was found in a study of monozygotic twins with inflammatory bowel disease (dated by TCRdb to about 2019). Study-wide context: The full study comprised some 30 monozygotic twin pairs: nine German pairs (four IBD-concordant, five IBD-discordant) and 19 IBD-discordant Danish pairs. The search for disease-associated traits relied mainly on comparing, within discordant pairs, IBD patients with their genetically identical healthy co-twins. Each individual had, on average, about 151 000 unique TCRalpha sequences and 181 000 unique TCRbeta sequences available for analysis.

Comment on this clonotype: It lacks a known antigen.

Based on the germline V gene (reference sequence), the CDR1 and CDR2 sequences are LNHNV and YYDKDF. The CDR3 runs 16 amino acids, cysteine and phenylalanine included. No nucleotide data were recorded. From each donor, a 2.5 ml peripheral blood sample was drawn into PAXgene tubes and stored at -80 degrees C. Total RNA was isolated from whole blood with the PAXgene blood miRNA kit on an automated QIAcube, without T cell sorting. Peripheral blood from monozygotic twin pairs concordant or discordant for inflammatory bowel disease was subjected to deep TCRalpha and TCRbeta repertoire profiling with unique molecular barcoding. Smoking habits were recorded for all twin pairs, with individuals classified as current, former or never smokers. Library method: 5' RACE. For each TCR library, about 4,000 ng of total RNA was used. cDNA was synthesized with SMARTScribe reverse transcriptase in eight separate reactions per sample. During cDNA synthesis, template switching was used to introduce unique molecular identifiers that contained a 6-nucleotide sample barcode. TCRalpha and TCRbeta cDNA was amplified in two nested PCRs of about 17 and 10 cycles, and bead purification was carried out after each PCR. Before amplification, the cDNA was both treated with uracil DNA-glycosylase and purified with the QIAquick PCR purification kit. In the second PCR, Illumina TruSeq-compatible adapters and sample-specific barcodes were added. TapeStation and Qubit were used to check library quality and concentration, and around 5.2 ng of each library went into the pool. The pooled libraries were sequenced with 2 x 100 bp reads and custom sequencing primers on an Illumina HiSeq2500 single-index Rapid Run. Regarding the original processing steps: MiGEC version 1.2.6 was used for UMI-based consensus assembly to correct PCR and sequencing errors. MiXCR version 2.1.1 was used to carry out V(D)J alignment, clonotype assembly and CDR3 extraction. Gene usage, clonotype sharing and MAIT/NKT TCR abundance were normalised by analysing the top 1000, 10 000 and 20 000 clonotypes per sample. After downsampling to 27 000 UMIs, diversity was calculated as the inverse Simpson index using the vegan R package. Paired Mann-Whitney U tests were applied to discordant twin pairs, and Benjamini-Hochberg correction was used for multiple testing. TCRdb reprocessed the raw reads; every CDR3 protein sequence is a single record, and DNA is not supplied. TCRdb's processing, not the study's, gives the V and J calls here. The sample's records list about 160,000 distinct CDR3 sequences. Of the sample, over 2.5% is held by the ten largest clones.

General conclusions and limits of the study: A decrease in TCRbeta repertoire diversity, as measured by inverse Simpson index, was observed in IBD patients compared with their healthy co-twins. Distinction between different T cell subtypes could not be achieved in the analysis. No single strong signal or clonotype linked to IBD turned up in the results, so the idea that one exists was not supported. Background noise and inter-individual variability may have been introduced into the repertoires by the differing immunosuppressive treatments among patients. Fewer clonotypes were shared with other individuals by IBD patients than by healthy twins, most markedly in patients showing signs of disease activity. Repertoire similarity did not differ between concordant and discordant twins, possibly due to limited statistical power.

The TCR originated in a human donor with ulcerative colitis or Crohn's disease, or a healthy co-twin of an affected twin (not recorded which). Sequencing used blood. The chain is encoded by TRBV15 joined to TRBJ2-3; there is no DNA to check the TCRdb D call of TRBD2. The CDR3 sequence is CATTPGLAGSTDTQYF.